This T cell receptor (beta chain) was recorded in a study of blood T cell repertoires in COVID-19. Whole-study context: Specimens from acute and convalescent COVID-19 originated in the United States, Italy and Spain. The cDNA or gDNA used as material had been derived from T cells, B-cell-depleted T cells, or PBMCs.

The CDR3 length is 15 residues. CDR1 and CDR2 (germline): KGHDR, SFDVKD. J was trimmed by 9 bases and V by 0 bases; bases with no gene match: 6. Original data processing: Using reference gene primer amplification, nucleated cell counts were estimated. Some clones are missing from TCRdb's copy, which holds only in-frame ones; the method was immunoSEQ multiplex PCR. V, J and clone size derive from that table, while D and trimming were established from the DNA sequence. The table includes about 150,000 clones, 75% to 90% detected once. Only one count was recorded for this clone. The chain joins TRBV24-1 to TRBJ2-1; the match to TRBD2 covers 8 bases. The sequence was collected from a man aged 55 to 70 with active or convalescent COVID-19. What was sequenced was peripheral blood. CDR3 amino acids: CATSDLRGSGTEQFF. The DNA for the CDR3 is TGTGCCACCAGTGATTTGCGCGGTAGCGGGACTGAGCAGTTCTTC.